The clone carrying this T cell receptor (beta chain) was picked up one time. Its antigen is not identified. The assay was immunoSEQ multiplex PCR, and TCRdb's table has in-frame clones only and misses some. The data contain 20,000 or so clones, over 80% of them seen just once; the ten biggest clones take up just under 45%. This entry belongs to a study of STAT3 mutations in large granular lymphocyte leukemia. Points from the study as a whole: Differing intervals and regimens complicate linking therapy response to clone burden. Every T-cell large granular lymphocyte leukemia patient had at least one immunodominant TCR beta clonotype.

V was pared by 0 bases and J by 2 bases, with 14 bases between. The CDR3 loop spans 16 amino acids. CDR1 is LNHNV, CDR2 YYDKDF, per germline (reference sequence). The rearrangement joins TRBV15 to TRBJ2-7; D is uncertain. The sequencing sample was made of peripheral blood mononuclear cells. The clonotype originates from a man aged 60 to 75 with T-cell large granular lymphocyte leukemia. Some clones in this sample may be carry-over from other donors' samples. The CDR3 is CATSREWKAQTYEQYF. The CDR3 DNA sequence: TGTGCCACCAGCAGAGAATGGAAGGCTCAAACCTACGAGCAGTACTTC.